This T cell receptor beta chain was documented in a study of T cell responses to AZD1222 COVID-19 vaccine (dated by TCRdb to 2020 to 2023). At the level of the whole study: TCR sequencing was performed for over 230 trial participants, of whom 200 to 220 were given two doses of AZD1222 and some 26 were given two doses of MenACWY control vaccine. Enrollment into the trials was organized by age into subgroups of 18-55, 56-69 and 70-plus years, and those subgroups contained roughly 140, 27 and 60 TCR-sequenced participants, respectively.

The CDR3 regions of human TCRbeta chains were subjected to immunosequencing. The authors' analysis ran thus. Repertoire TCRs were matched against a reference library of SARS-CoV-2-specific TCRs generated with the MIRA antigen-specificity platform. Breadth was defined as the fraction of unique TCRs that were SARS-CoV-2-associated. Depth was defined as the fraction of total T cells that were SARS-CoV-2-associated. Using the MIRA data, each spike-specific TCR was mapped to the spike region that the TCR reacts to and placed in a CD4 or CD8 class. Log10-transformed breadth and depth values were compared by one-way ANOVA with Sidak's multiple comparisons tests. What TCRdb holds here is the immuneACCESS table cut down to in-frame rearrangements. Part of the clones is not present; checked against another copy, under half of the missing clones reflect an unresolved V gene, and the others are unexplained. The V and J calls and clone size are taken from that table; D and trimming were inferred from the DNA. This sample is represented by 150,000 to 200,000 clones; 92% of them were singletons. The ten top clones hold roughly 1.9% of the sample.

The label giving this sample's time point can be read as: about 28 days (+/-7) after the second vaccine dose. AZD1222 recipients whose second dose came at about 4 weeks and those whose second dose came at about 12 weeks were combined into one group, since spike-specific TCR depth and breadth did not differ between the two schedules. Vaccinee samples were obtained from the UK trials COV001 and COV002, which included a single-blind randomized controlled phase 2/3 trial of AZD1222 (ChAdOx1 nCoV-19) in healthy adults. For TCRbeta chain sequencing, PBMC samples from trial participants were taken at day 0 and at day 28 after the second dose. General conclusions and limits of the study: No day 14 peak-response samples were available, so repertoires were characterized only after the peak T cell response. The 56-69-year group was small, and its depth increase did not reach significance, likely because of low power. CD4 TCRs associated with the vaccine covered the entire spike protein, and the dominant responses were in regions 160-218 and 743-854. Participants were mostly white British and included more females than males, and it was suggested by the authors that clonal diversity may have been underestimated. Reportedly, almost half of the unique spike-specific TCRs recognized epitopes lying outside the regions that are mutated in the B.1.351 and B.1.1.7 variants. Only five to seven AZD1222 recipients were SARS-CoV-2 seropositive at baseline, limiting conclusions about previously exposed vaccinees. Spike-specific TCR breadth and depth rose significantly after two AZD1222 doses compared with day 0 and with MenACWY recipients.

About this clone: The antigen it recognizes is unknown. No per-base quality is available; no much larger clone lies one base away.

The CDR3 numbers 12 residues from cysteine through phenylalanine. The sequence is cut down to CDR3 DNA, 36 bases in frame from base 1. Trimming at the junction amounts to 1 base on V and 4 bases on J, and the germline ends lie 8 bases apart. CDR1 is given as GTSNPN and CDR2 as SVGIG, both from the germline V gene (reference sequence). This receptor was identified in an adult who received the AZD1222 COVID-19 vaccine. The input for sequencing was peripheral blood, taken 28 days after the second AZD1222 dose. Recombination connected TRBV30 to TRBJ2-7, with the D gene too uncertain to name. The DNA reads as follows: TGTGCCTGGAGTGCTATGGAGTACGAGCAGTACTTC. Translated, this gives CAWSAMEYEQYF.